The 13 T cell receptor beta chains below all came from one sample that was sequenced in a study of shared clonotypes between healthy human individuals. The table came from immunoSEQ multiplex PCR; TCRdb's copy has only in-frame clones and leaves some out. The repertoire holds about half a million clones, with more than 75% as singletons. Material: PBMCs. These receptors originate from a woman aged 40 to 50 in good health. Some clones in this sample may be carry-over from other donors' samples.

V and J are TRBV28 and TRBJ2-7; D remains ambiguous. There are 14 residues in the CDR3. Deletions cut 2 bases from V and 7 bases from J, with 15 bases between. Germline CDR1 is MDHEN and CDR2 is SYDVKM. The CDR3 reads CASSLLGVPREQYF. Written as DNA, the CDR3 is TGTGCCAGCAGTTTACTTGGGGTCCCCAGGGAGCAGTACTTC.

V gene TRBV28 combines with J gene TRBJ2-7; the D is unclear. Trimming cost V 10 bases and J 9 bases, with 19 bases left between them. Germline V lookup: CDR1 MDHEN, CDR2 SYDVKM. The CDR3 spans 12 residues. The CDR3, as DNA: TGTGCCACCATTGGTCGCTACGAGCGGCAGTACTTC. This translates into CATIGRYERQYF. Together with reference TRBV28 and TRBJ2-7, the CDR3 gives the full variable domain: DVKVTQSSRYLVKRTGEKVFLECVQDMDHENMFWYRQDPGLGLRLIYFSYDVKMKEKGDIPEGYSVSREKKERFSLILESASTNQTSMYLCATIGRYERQYFGPGTRLTVT.

This clone has more than one count but fewer than ten. This sequence joins TRBV10-1 and TRBJ2-5, with TRBD1 matching 9 bases. Germline CDR1 is WNHNN and CDR2 is SYGVQD (reference sequence). J was trimmed by 4 bases and V by 0 bases; bases with no gene match: 0. This CDR3 is built from 14 residues. As DNA, the CDR3 is TGCGCCAGCAGTGAGTCACAGGGGGCAGAGACCCAGTACTTC. This translates into CASSESQGAETQYF.

This rearrangement joins TRBV4-1 to TRBJ2-5, with 7 bases that match TRBD2. The CDR3 loop spans 15 amino acids. CDR1 MGHRA and CDR2 YSYEKL come from the germline V gene. The V gene end was trimmed by 2 bases and the J gene end by 4 bases; junction bases not matched to a gene: 7. The chain's CDR3 is CASSQPLGGRETQYF. CDR3 nucleotides: TGCGCCAGCAGCCAACCCCTGGGCGGGAGAGAGACCCAGTACTTC.

This sequence joins TRBV5-6 and TRBJ1-2; weak D call: TRBD1 (5 bases). Germline CDR1 SGHDT, CDR2 YYEEEE. The length of the CDR3 is 15 residues. The germline V and J ends were trimmed by 2 bases and 1 base, with 12 bases remaining between them. The DNA for the CDR3 is TGTGCCAGCAGCTTATATTCGGGGGTTAACTATGGCTACACCTTC. Translating gives CASSLYSGVNYGYTF.

The chain combines TRBV6-1 with TRBJ2-1, with no clear D. The V and J ends lost 2 bases and 6 bases respectively, with 11 bases between them. Looked up from germline, CDR1 is MNHNS and CDR2 is SASEGT. CDR3 length equals 14 residues. CDR3 region: CASSEIGPTNEQFF. The CDR3 DNA sequence: TGTGCCAGCAGTGAAATAGGGCCTACCAATGAGCAGTTCTTC.

This clone was seen at least ten times. CDR3: CASSPDEGQGYNEQFF. The CDR3 DNA follows: TGCGCCAGCAGCCCAGATGAGGGACAGGGGTACAATGAGCAGTTCTTC. V gene TRBV4-3 combines with J gene TRBJ2-1, with 10 bases that match TRBD1. Trimming removed 4 bases from V and 4 bases from J; junction bases left unmatched: 7. The CDR3 is made up of 16 amino acids. The germline V gene encodes CDR1 LGHNA and CDR2 YSLEER.

The gene calls are TRBV7-2 and TRBJ2-2; tentatively, D is TRBD2 (6 bases). Trimming shortened V by 5 bases and J by 3 bases, and 13 bases separated the two germline ends. The CDR3 consists of 15 residues. Germline V gene sequence: CDR1 SGHTA, CDR2 FQGNSA. The CDR3 is CASSTSGLYTGELFF. The CDR3 coding sequence is TGTGCCAGCAGCACGTCGGGACTTTACACCGGGGAGCTGTTTTTT.

This chain's CDR3 is CASRAREVAEAFF. The CDR3 nucleotides are TGTGCCAGCAGGGCTAGGGAGGTCGCTGAAGCTTTCTTT. The V and J genes are TRBV28 and TRBJ1-1; no clear D. In germline, CDR1 is MDHEN, CDR2 SYDVKM. The CDR3 contains 13 residues. Trimming took off 6 bases at V and 6 bases at J, with 14 bases between the two ends.

The genes are TRBV7-9 and TRBJ2-2, with D perhaps assigned TRBD1 or TRBD2 (5 bases each). Germline CDR1 SEHNR, CDR2 FQNEAQ (reference sequence). The V end lost 9 bases, the J end lost 3 bases, and 17 bases lay between the germline ends. This CDR3 is 15 amino acids long. CDR3 residues: CARGVGGGDTGELFF. CDR3 DNA: TGTGCCAGGGGGGTTGGAGGAGGCGACACCGGGGAGCTGTTTTTT.

This chain's CDR3 is CASSFVNEQFF. The CDR3 bases are TGTGCCAGCAGCTTCGTCAATGAGCAGTTCTTC. This sequence joins TRBV7-9 and TRBJ2-1; D is undetermined. This CDR3 contains 11 residues. V was trimmed by 3 bases and J by 6 bases, leaving 3 bases between them. The germline gives CDR1 SEHNR, CDR2 FQNEAQ (reference sequence).

This clone has a single count. The V and J genes are TRBV5-1 and TRBJ2-1; 8 positions match TRBD2. From germline, CDR1 is SGHRS and CDR2 YFSETQ. Unmatched junction bases numbered 6, after V lost 3 bases and J lost 1 base. The CDR3 covers 16 residues. Here the CDR3 reads CASSYSGSRSYNEQFF. CDR3 nucleotides: TGCGCCAGCAGCTACAGCGGGAGCAGGTCCTACAATGAGCAGTTCTTC. Together with reference TRBV5-1 and TRBJ2-1, the CDR3 gives the full variable domain: KAGVTQTPRYLIKTRGQQVTLSCSPISGHRSVSWYQQTPGQGLQFLFEYFSETQRNKGNFPGRFSGRQFSNSRSEMNVSTLELGDSALYLCASSYSGSRSYNEQFFGPGTRLTVL.

The V and J genes are TRBV30 and TRBJ2-7, with D tentatively TRBD2 (6 bases). This CDR3 contains 14 residues. The germline V gene has CDR1 GTSNPN and CDR2 SVGIG (reference sequence). V gave up 3 bases and J gave up 2 bases, with 14 bases separating them. The CDR3 bases are TGTGCCTGGAGCCCTACTAGCCGTACCTACGAGCAGTACTTC. Translation: CAWSPTSRTYEQYF. The variable domain in full, completed from reference TRBV30 and TRBJ2-7, reads SQTIHQWPATLVQPVGSPLSLECTVEGTSNPNLYWYRQAAGRGLQLLFYSVGIGQISSEVPQNLSASRPQDRQFILSSKKLLLSDSGFYLCAWSPTSRTYEQYFGPGTRLTVT.